The rows below give T cell receptor beta chains drawn from one sample of a study of T cells after yellow fever vaccination. TCRdb reprocessed the 5' RACE reads with MiXCR, giving one entry per CDR3 protein. The table has some 110,000 distinct CDR3 sequences, 8.4% seen once; the top ten hold about 25%. This sample comprised CD8+ T cells sorted from PBMCs, obtained 45 days after the yellow fever booster vaccination. The receptor source for this set is a man younger than 40 who received the YFV17D yellow fever vaccine. Both conserved end residues are part of each CDR3. The D gene is left open where the match is weak. Some rows mark clone size as missing; the rest say once, few, many or name a class of expanded clone.

clone_size	v_call	j_call	d_call	cdr3_aa	cdr3_nt
.	TRBV19	TRBJ2-7	TRBD1	CASSRGQVNSYEQYF	TGTGCCAGTAGTAGAGGACAGGTCAACTCCTACGAGCAGTACTTC
many	TRBV5-1	TRBJ2-1	TRBD2	CASSWGLAGDFPYNEQFF	TGCGCCAGCAGCTGGGGACTAGCGGGAGATTTCCCGTACAATGAGCAGTTCTTC
.	TRBV7-6	TRBJ2-5	.	CASSPLLGPVGETQYF	TGTGCCAGCAGCCCATTGTTGGGGCCCGTGGGGGAGACCCAGTACTTC
.	TRBV28	TRBJ2-3	.	CASSLPGNDTQYF	TGTGCCAGCAGTTTACCAGGGAATGATACGCAGTATTTT
few	TRBV7-9	TRBJ2-7	TRBD1	CASSSTRTGAYEQYF	TGTGCCAGCAGCTCCACCCGGACAGGGGCCTACGAGCAGTACTTC
many	TRBV12-3/TRBV12-4	TRBJ2-1	.	CASSYAFPTGRNEQFF	TGTGCCAGCAGCTACGCCTTCCCGACGGGCCGAAATGAGCAGTTCTTC
many	TRBV19	TRBJ2-5	.	CASSSRGHTQETQYF	TGTGCCAGTAGTTCCCGAGGTCACACCCAAGAGACCCAGTACTTC
many	TRBV28	TRBJ2-7	TRBD2	CASSSSLAGGHYEQYF	TGTGCCAGCAGTTCGTCTCTAGCGGGAGGCCACTACGAGCAGTACTTC
many	TRBV5-1	TRBJ2-2	.	CASRPPGEGNTGELFF	TGCGCCAGCCGACCACCCGGAGAAGGGAACACCGGGGAGCTGTTTTTT
.	TRBV6-2/TRBV6-3	TRBJ2-7	.	CASSYSYGTPAYEQYF	TGTGCCAGCAGTTACTCGTACGGGACACCAGCCTACGAGCAGTACTTC
many	TRBV6-5	TRBJ1-1	.	CASSYSENTEAFF	TGTGCCAGCAGTTACTCAGAGAACACTGAAGCTTTCTTT
many	TRBV21-1	TRBJ2-5	.	CASTLGETQYF	TGTGCCAGCACCCTGGGGGAGACCCAGTACTTC
many	TRBV20-1	TRBJ2-1	TRBD2	CSARGLAGAPFNEQFF	TGCAGTGCTAGAGGGCTAGCGGGAGCTCCCTTCAATGAGCAGTTCTTC
.	TRBV7-2	TRBJ2-5	.	CASSGRPVETQYF	TGTGCCAGCAGCGGCAGGCCGGTGGAGACCCAGTACTTC
many	TRBV7-9	TRBJ2-7	.	CASSPSEGLTYEQYF	TGTGCCAGCAGCCCCTCGGAGGGCTTAACCTACGAGCAGTACTTC
.	TRBV11-2	TRBJ2-4	TRBD2	CASSYRQKREGVRKNIQYF	TGTGCCAGCAGCTACCGACAAAAGCGGGAGGGCGTTCGGAAAAACATTCAGTACTTC
many	TRBV12-3/TRBV12-4	TRBJ2-7	TRBD1	CASTSGTGVHEQYF	TGTGCCAGCACCTCCGGGACAGGGGTCCACGAGCAGTACTTC
.	TRBV7-9	TRBJ2-1	TRBD2	CASRTSGTDEQFF	TGTGCCAGCCGGACTAGCGGGACAGATGAGCAGTTCTTC
few	TRBV20-1	TRBJ2-5	.	CSAIWPLDRGFLEETQYF	TGCAGTGCTATATGGCCGCTTGACAGAGGTTTCTTGGAAGAGACCCAGTACTTC
many	TRBV29-1	TRBJ2-1	TRBD1	CSGMGQGHLGEQFF	TGCAGCGGGATGGGACAGGGGCACCTTGGGGAGCAGTTCTTC
many	TRBV12-3/TRBV12-4	TRBJ2-2	.	CASSSGGIVYTGELFF	TGTGCCAGCAGTTCGGGCGGGATAGTTTACACCGGGGAGCTGTTTTTT
many	TRBV18	TRBJ2-7	.	CASSPPEGYEQYF	TGTGCCAGCTCACCACCGGAAGGCTACGAGCAGTACTTC
many	TRBV5-1	TRBJ2-5	.	CASSPQVSGETQYF	TGCGCCAGCAGCCCGCAGGTTTCCGGAGAGACCCAGTACTTC
.	TRBV5-4	TRBJ2-3	.	CASTYSDTQYF	TGTGCCAGCACCTATTCTGATACGCAGTATTTT
.	TRBV11-1	TRBJ2-3	TRBD2	CASSFPGLAGPSTDTQYF	TGTGCCAGCAGCTTCCCGGGACTAGCGGGACCAAGCACAGATACGCAGTATTTT
many	TRBV6-2/TRBV6-3	TRBJ2-1	TRBD2	CASSYSGISYNEQFF	TGTGCCAGCAGTTATAGCGGGATATCCTACAATGAGCAGTTCTTC
many	TRBV27	TRBJ1-1	.	CASSLMGRGTEAFF	TGTGCCAGCAGTTTAATGGGCAGGGGAACTGAAGCTTTCTTT
many	TRBV29-1	TRBJ2-3	.	CSVEGQGTQYF	TGCAGCGTTGAGGGGCAGGGTACGCAGTATTTT
many	TRBV6-1	TRBJ2-7	.	CASSEASGYEQYF	TGTGCCAGCAGTGAAGCTTCAGGGTACGAGCAGTACTTC
many	TRBV7-8	TRBJ2-1	.	CASSLVADNNEQFF	TGTGCCAGCAGCTTAGTCGCGGACAACAATGAGCAGTTCTTC
.	TRBV5-4	TRBJ2-3	TRBD2	CASKGLAGATDTQYF	TGTGCCAGCAAAGGGCTAGCGGGAGCGACAGATACGCAGTATTTT
.	TRBV27	TRBJ2-1	.	CASSFSGRHNEQFF	TGTGCCAGCAGTTTCTCCGGACGTCACAATGAGCAGTTCTTC
many	TRBV4-2	TRBJ2-1	.	CASSQSPGLNYNEQFF	TGTGCCAGCAGCCAGAGCCCCGGTCTAAATTACAATGAGCAGTTCTTC
many	TRBV9	TRBJ2-5	TRBD2	CASSYSGAETQYF	TGTGCCAGCAGCTACAGCGGGGCAGAGACCCAGTACTTC
.	TRBV23-1	TRBJ2-7	TRBD1	CASSQYRDSSYEQYF	TGCGCCAGCAGTCAATATAGGGACAGCTCCTACGAGCAGTACTTC
many	TRBV11-2	TRBJ2-7	.	CASSLVPYEQYF	TGTGCCAGCAGCTTAGTTCCCTACGAGCAGTACTTC
many	TRBV9	TRBJ2-7	.	CASSGRDSGAEQYF	TGTGCCAGCAGCGGACGGGACAGCGGGGCCGAGCAGTACTTC
many	TRBV6-5	TRBJ2-1	.	CASRLGASGYNEQFF	TGTGCCAGCCGTTTGGGGGCTAGCGGTTACAATGAGCAGTTCTTC
many	TRBV6-5	TRBJ2-1	TRBD1	CASSYRDSENEQFF	TGTGCCAGCAGTTACCGGGACAGCGAGAATGAGCAGTTCTTC
.	TRBV29-1	TRBJ2-1	.	CSAGGGSYNEQFF	TGCAGCGCTGGGGGTGGCTCCTACAATGAGCAGTTCTTC
.	TRBV7-3	TRBJ2-1	.	CASSLLPGDNEQFF	TGTGCCAGCAGCTTATTACCAGGGGACAATGAGCAGTTCTTC
many	TRBV5-1	TRBJ1-2	.	CASSLGGASGYTF	TGCGCCAGCAGCTTGGGAGGGGCCAGTGGCTACACCTTC
once	TRBV14	TRBJ2-2	.	CASSQSAGAGELFF	TGTGCCAGCAGCCAATCAGCCGGGGCCGGGGAGCTGTTTTTT
.	TRBV20-1	TRBJ2-3	TRBD2	CSATHSGLAGGTNTDTQYF	TGCAGTGCCACCCACTCCGGACTAGCGGGAGGGACGAACACAGATACGCAGTATTTT
many	TRBV12-3/TRBV12-4	TRBJ1-1	TRBD1	CASRPGQTFSEAFF	TGTGCCAGCAGGCCGGGACAGACCTTTTCTGAAGCTTTCTTT
few	TRBV28	TRBJ2-2	TRBD2	CASRLGLAGDTGELFF	TGTGCCAGCAGACTTGGACTAGCGGGAGACACCGGGGAGCTGTTTTTT